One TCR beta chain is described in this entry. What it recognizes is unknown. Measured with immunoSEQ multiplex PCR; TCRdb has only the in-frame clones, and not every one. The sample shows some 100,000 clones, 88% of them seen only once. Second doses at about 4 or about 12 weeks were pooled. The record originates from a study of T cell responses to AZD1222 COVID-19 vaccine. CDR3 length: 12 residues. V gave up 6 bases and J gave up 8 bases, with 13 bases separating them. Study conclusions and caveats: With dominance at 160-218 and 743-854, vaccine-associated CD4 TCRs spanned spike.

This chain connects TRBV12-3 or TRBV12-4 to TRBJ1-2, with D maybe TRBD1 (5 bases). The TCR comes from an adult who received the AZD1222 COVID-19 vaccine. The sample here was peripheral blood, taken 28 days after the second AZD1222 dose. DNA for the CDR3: TGTGCCAGCAGAACCGGGGGGGGAGGCTACACCTTC. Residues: CASRTGGGGYTF.